The sequence of this T cell receptor (beta chain) was determined in a study of Graves' ophthalmopathy and Graves' hyperthyroidism. Study background: The authors defined stable hyperthyroidism as no ophthalmopathy within 18 months of follow-up. Study findings and constraints: Blood contained most expanded thyroid clonotypes exceeding 0.001 frequency. The model's prediction of ophthalmopathy progression had roughly 70% sensitivity and approximately 72% specificity.

This clonotype was seen more than once but under ten times. What it recognizes is unknown. RNA transcripts were the source from which TCR beta CDR3 regions were amplified. HTBI-primed first-round RT-PCR preceded second-round multiplex PCR. TCRdb reprocessed the multiplex PCR reads with MiXCR, giving one entry per CDR3 protein. The table has more than 1,000,000 distinct CDR3 sequences, about 35% seen once. The CDR3 is 14 amino acids. Germline V lookup: CDR1 KGHDR, CDR2 SFDVKD. The trim removed 4 bases at V and 4 bases at J, leaving 5 bases unmatched. The chain carries TRBV24-1 and TRBJ1-2; 7 nucleotides agree with TRBD1. Sequencing was done on a sample of peripheral blood or thyroid tissue (not recorded which). The clonotype comes from an adult man with Graves' hyperthyroidism. In DNA form, the CDR3 reads TGTGCCACCAGTGAAGCAGGGGGGAGCTATGGCTACACCTTC. Its protein product is CATSEAGGSYGYTF.